This passage covers 21 T cell receptor beta chains from one sample sequenced in a study of T cell responses to AZD1222 COVID-19 vaccine. Here immunoSEQ multiplex PCR was the method, and the copy in TCRdb shows in-frame clones only, minus some. The data show some 130,000 clones, about 90% seen once. Material: peripheral blood, obtained on day 0 of AZD1222 vaccination. All receptors come from an adult in good health.

The chain joins TRBV5-4 to TRBJ2-1; weak D call: TRBD2 (6 bases). The CDR3 spans 18 residues. Between the trimmed V and J ends, which lost 0 bases and 0 bases, there was a span of 16 bases. Per the germline V gene, CDR1 is SGHNT and CDR2 is YYREEE (reference sequence). The CDR3 sequence is CASSLGWDSGSSYNEQFF. The DNA for the CDR3 is TGTGCCAGCAGCTTGGGCTGGGACTCCGGAAGCTCCTACAATGAGCAGTTCTTC.

The J gene is TRBJ1-3, the V gene TRBV4-1; no clear D. V lost 0 bases and J 1 base, leaving 7 bases between the germline ends. Germline loops: CDR1 MGHRA, CDR2 YSYEKL. This CDR3 has 15 residues. In DNA, the CDR3 is TGCGCCAGCAGCCAAGATCTAGAATCTGGAAACACCATATATTTT. This translates into CASSQDLESGNTIYF.

V and J are TRBV19 and TRBJ1-2; D is perhaps TRBD1 (6 bases). Per the germline V gene, CDR1 is LNHDA and CDR2 is SQIVND (reference sequence). This CDR3 spans 16 amino acids. V lost 5 bases, J lost 2 bases, and 18 bases lay in between. The CDR3 is CASSQPGADRNYGYTF. Written as DNA, the CDR3 is TGTGCCAGTAGTCAACCGGGGGCCGACAGGAACTATGGCTACACCTTC.

The V gene is TRBV23-1, the J gene TRBJ1-2; TRBD1 might be the D (5 bases). TRBV23-1 falls under the ORF class, with uncertain function. The CDR3 sequence is 15 residues long. Trimming stripped 0 bases from V and 4 bases from J, with 12 bases between. The CDR3 spells CASSQSPTESYGYTF. The CDR3, as DNA: TGCGCCAGCAGTCAATCACCGACAGAGAGCTATGGCTACACCTTC.

V gene TRBV19 combines with J gene TRBJ1-5, with 7 bases aligning to TRBD1. Trimming took 3 bases from V and 5 from J; bases not matched to a gene: 7. Germline CDR1 and CDR2: LNHDA and SQIVND (reference sequence). The CDR3 is 15 residues long. CDR3 sequence (DNA): TGTGCCAGTAGTATTGGGGAGGGGGCCCATCAGCCCCAGCATTTT. This translates into CASSIGEGAHQPQHF.

The V gene is TRBV11-2, the J gene TRBJ2-5; D not certain. The CDR3 consists of 15 residues. CDR1 SGHAT and CDR2 FQNNGV come from the germline V gene. V lost 5 bases and J lost 2, with 15 bases in between. This CDR3 reads CASSPNKAHQETQYF. The CDR3 region has the DNA TGTGCCAGCAGCCCCAATAAGGCCCATCAAGAGACCCAGTACTTC.

CDR3 nucleotide sequence: TGTGCCAGCAGTCCCCGGACAGGCCTCACAGATACGCAGTATTTT. Residues: CASSPRTGLTDTQYF. This chain joins TRBV27 and TRBJ2-3, with 7 bases identical to TRBD1. Per germline, CDR1 MNHEY and CDR2 SMNVEV (reference sequence). CDR3 size: 15 residues. V dropped 5 bases and J dropped 2; count of bases not matched to a gene: 7.

This rearrangement joins TRBV18 to TRBJ1-5, with 7 bases aligning to TRBD1. J was trimmed by 6 bases and V by 5 bases; bases with no gene match: 4. This CDR3 is 13 amino acids long. Looked up from germline, CDR1 is KGHSH and CDR2 is LQKENI. The CDR3 DNA follows: TGTGCCAGCTCATCGACAGGGAGTCAGCCCCAGCATTTT. It encodes CASSSTGSQPQHF.

The V and J genes are TRBV5-4 and TRBJ2-5; no clear D gene. The CDR3 has 12 residues. V lost 0 bases, J lost 5 bases, and 5 bases lay in between. Germline values: CDR1 SGHNT, CDR2 YYREEE (reference sequence). This chain's CDR3 is CASSLDFETQYF. The DNA for the CDR3 is TGTGCCAGCAGCTTGGATTTTGAGACCCAGTACTTC.

In this sample, this clone turned up once. The V gene is TRBV3-1 (or the pseudogene TRBV3-2), the J gene TRBJ2-1; 7 bases are a match to TRBD2. Unmatched junction bases numbered 13, after V lost 1 base and J lost 7 bases. Germline V gene sequence: CDR1 LGHDT, CDR2 YNNKEL (reference sequence). The CDR3 loop spans 17 amino acids. This CDR3 is CASSQGNLAAIVNEQFF. CDR3 nucleotide sequence: TGTGCCAGCAGCCAAGGTAACCTAGCGGCGATTGTAAATGAGCAGTTCTTC.

The V gene is TRBV28, the J gene TRBJ1-2, with D possibly being TRBD1 (5 bases). The V gene's germline CDR1 is MDHEN and CDR2 SYDVKM. V lost 2 bases to trimming and J lost 1 base, with 11 bases between them. The CDR3 loop spans 15 amino acids. CDR3 DNA: TGTGCCAGCAGTTTAAGGTGGGGGGATAACTATGGCTACACCTTC. Its translation: CASSLRWGDNYGYTF.

The gene calls are TRBV9 and TRBJ2-2; 11 positions agree with TRBD2. With V trimmed by 3 bases and J by 1 base, 2 bases remained unmatched. This CDR3 has 16 amino acids. Germline loops: CDR1 SGDLS, CDR2 YYNGEE. CDR3 DNA: TGTGCCAGCAGCGGGGGACTAGCGGTGAACACCGGGGAGCTGTTTTTT. This gives the protein CASSGGLAVNTGELFF. Using reference TRBV9 and TRBJ2-2 for the parts outside the CDR3, the full variable domain is DSGVTQTPKHLITATGQRVTLRCSPRSGDLSVYWYQQSLDQGLQFLIQYYNGEERAKGNILERFSAQQFPDLHSELNLSSLELGDSALYFCASSGGLAVNTGELFFGEGSRLTVL.

This chain links TRBV28 with TRBJ2-7; no clear D. CDR3 length equals 13 residues. Deletions cut 0 bases from V and 3 bases from J, with 6 bases between. Germline CDR1 is MDHEN and CDR2 is SYDVKM. The CDR3 nucleotides read TGTGCCAGCAGTTTATGGGTAGGCTACGAGCAGTACTTC. Protein product: CASSLWVGYEQYF.

The gene calls are TRBV12-3 or TRBV12-4 and TRBJ2-1, with unresolved D. There are 13 residues in the CDR3. The V gene lost 1 base and the J gene lost 9 bases, with 10 bases spanning the gap. CDR3 in amino acids: CASSLEQVGEQFF. CDR3 coding DNA: TGTGCCAGCAGTTTAGAGCAGGTCGGTGAGCAGTTCTTC.

The CDR3 sequence is CASSLAVLSRGNGYTF. The CDR3, as DNA: TGTGCCAGCAGCTTAGCTGTCCTGAGCAGGGGGAACGGCTACACCTTC. The chain employs TRBV11-2 and TRBJ1-2, with TRBD1 matching 7 bases. Per germline, CDR1 SGHAT and CDR2 FQNNGV. V was pared by 1 base and J by 8 bases, with 13 bases of the junction left unmatched. The CDR3 spans 16 residues.

The chain is built from TRBV19 and TRBJ1-4; D unclear. V lost 2 bases to trimming and J lost 5 bases, with 21 bases between them. Germline V gene data show CDR1 as LNHDA and CDR2 as SQIVND (reference sequence). The CDR3 is made up of 18 amino acids. The CDR3 protein is CASSITAPPVSPNEKLFF. The CDR3 bases are TGTGCCAGTAGTATAACCGCACCCCCTGTGAGCCCGAATGAAAAACTGTTTTTT.

V gene TRBV5-1 combines with J gene TRBJ2-5; 10 bases are a match to TRBD2. The CDR3 runs to 16 residues. Germline CDR1 SGHRS, CDR2 YFSETQ. V lost 1 base, J lost 2 bases, and 5 bases stayed unmatched. The CDR3 sequence is CASSLSSGGEQETQYF. In DNA form, the CDR3 reads TGCGCCAGCAGCTTGTCTAGCGGGGGAGAACAAGAGACCCAGTACTTC. Full variable domain (missing parts from reference TRBV5-1 and TRBJ2-5): KAGVTQTPRYLIKTRGQQVTLSCSPISGHRSVSWYQQTPGQGLQFLFEYFSETQRNKGNFPGRFSGRQFSNSRSEMNVSTLELGDSALYLCASSLSSGGEQETQYFGPGTRLLVL.

The V gene is TRBV4-2, the J gene TRBJ1-3; D gene unclear. Trimming removed 0 bases from V and 0 bases from J, with 6 bases in between. The CDR3 runs 15 residues. Per the germline V gene, CDR1 is LGHNA and CDR2 is YNFKEQ. The CDR3 DNA sequence: TGTGCCAGCAGCCAAGATCCCAACTCTGGAAACACCATATATTTT. Residues: CASSQDPNSGNTIYF.

The rearrangement uses TRBV10-3 and TRBJ2-7, with 8 positions matching TRBD1. CDR1 is ENHRY, CDR2 SYGVKD, per germline. This CDR3 spans 14 amino acids. Trimming removed 6 bases from V and 7 bases from J; junction bases left unmatched: 11. The CDR3: CAIREGQVLLEQYF. CDR3 coding DNA: TGTGCCATCAGGGAGGGACAGGTCCTCCTTGAGCAGTACTTC.

The V gene is TRBV7-2, the J gene TRBJ1-1; no firm D call. CDR3 length equals 13 residues. V dropped 1 base and J dropped 11 bases, with 14 bases sitting between them. Germline lookup yields CDR1 SGHTA and CDR2 FQGNSA. The CDR3 spells CASSLGVRAGAFF. CDR3 coding DNA: TGTGCCAGCAGCTTAGGAGTAAGGGCCGGGGCTTTCTTT.

V gene TRBV3-1 (or the pseudogene TRBV3-2) combines with J gene TRBJ2-2, with TRBD1 matching over 9 bases. Germline V gene data show CDR1 as LGHDT and CDR2 as YNNKEL (reference sequence). Trimming took 4 bases from V and 4 from J; bases not matched to a gene: 1. The CDR3 spans 14 residues. CDR3 sequence reads: CASSPTGGTGELFF. The CDR3 DNA is TGTGCCAGCAGCCCGACAGGGGGCACCGGGGAGCTGTTTTTT.